The source of this T cell receptor beta chain is a study of T-cell reconstitution after alpha-beta-depleted transplantation in children. CDR3 length: 14 amino acids. The germline CDR1 and CDR2 sequences are DFQATT and SNEGSKA (reference sequence). Trimming removed 5 bases at V and 0 bases at J, with 13 bases between. Unique molecular identifiers were incorporated into the prepared TCRbeta library. A single record per CDR3 protein comes from TCRdb applying MiXCR to the PCR reads. The sample consists of about 980,000 distinct CDR3 sequences, about 29% of them appearing once. This clonotype was observed a few times.

This TCR derives from a boy under three years old who had a stem cell transplant for SCID, so the T cells may come from the graft donor. The material sequenced was PBMCs, mostly from graft donor cells, taken 360 days after TCRalphabeta/CD19-depleted stem cell transplant. This chain connects TRBV20-1 to TRBJ2-5, with D possibly TRBD1 on 6 matching bases. CDR3 DNA sequence: TGCAGTGCTTCCCTTGGGACAAACCAAGAGACCCAGTACTTC. As protein: CSASLGTNQETQYF.